Below, one T cell receptor beta chain is given with its context. This specimen belongs to a study of tumour-infiltrating T cells in Burkitt lymphoma. Across the whole study: Repertoire clonality predicted overall and progression-free survival.

Clones were read by immunoSEQ multiplex PCR, and TCRdb kept only the in-frame ones, dropping some. The sample lists some 13,000 clones; more than 60% were seen once. V lost 4 bases, J lost 1 base, and 6 bases lay in between. The CDR3 totals 13 residues. The germline V gene has CDR1 SGHDT and CDR2 YYEEEE. The specimen sequenced was tumor tissue. The chain has TRBV5-6 and TRBJ2-1; D is uncertain. The source of this sequence is a human donor with diffuse large B-cell lymphoma. The CDR3 here is CASSRASYNEQFF. The CDR3, as DNA: TGTGCCAGCAGCCGCGCGTCCTACAATGAGCAGTTCTTC.